This paragraph reports one T cell receptor (beta chain). Its specificity is not known. This CDR3 spans 14 amino acids. V lost 5 bases, J lost 6 bases, and 7 bases stayed unmatched. Germline CDR1 and CDR2: LGHNA and YNFKEQ. These data belong to a study of glioma-infiltrating T cells. Study outcomes and limitations: Gliomas, especially low-grade, showed above-expected tissue-blood divergence; non-neoplastic patients showed below.

Using RNA template, CDR3s of TCR alpha and beta were amplified with iRepertoire arm-PCR. Input was 100-400 ng of tissue mRNA or PBMC total RNA. TCRdb independently ran MiXCR on the multiplex PCR reads; one entry per CDR3 protein. The table includes over 140,000 distinct CDR3 sequences, about two fifths detected once. The TCR comes from a human donor with low-grade glioma or glioblastoma, undergoing nonglioma brain surgery, or in good health (not recorded which). The V call is TRBV4-2, the J call TRBJ2-3; TRBD1 matches 8 bases. Material: glioma tissue, nonneoplastic brain tissue, or PBMCs (not recorded which). The CDR3 region has the DNA TGTGCCAGCAGCTTCAGGGGGCGCGGGGATACGCAGTATTTT. It yields the protein CASSFRGRGDTQYF.